Listed here is a single T cell receptor beta chain. TCRdb's table, derived via immunoSEQ multiplex PCR, lists solely in-frame clones and lacks some. The data show around 74,000 clones, with about 85% seen just once and roughly 3.3% held by the top ten. This sample was taken from a study of T cell changes during pregnancy in multiple sclerosis. The length of the CDR3 is 19 residues. The J segment lost 6 bases and the V segment lost 0 bases, leaving 14 bases of the junction unmatched. The V gene's germline CDR1 is LNHDA and CDR2 SQIVND (reference sequence). The sequenced sample was peripheral blood, obtained before pregnancy. The sequence derives from a female donor with multiple sclerosis, enrolled in a pregnancy study. The V call is TRBV19, the J call TRBJ2-2, with TRBD1 matching over 9 bases. The CDR3 region has the DNA TGTGCCAGTAGTATAGACCCCATAAGGAGGACAGGGGCCTCCGGGGAGCTGTTTTTT. Amino acid sequence: CASSIDPIRRTGASGELFF.